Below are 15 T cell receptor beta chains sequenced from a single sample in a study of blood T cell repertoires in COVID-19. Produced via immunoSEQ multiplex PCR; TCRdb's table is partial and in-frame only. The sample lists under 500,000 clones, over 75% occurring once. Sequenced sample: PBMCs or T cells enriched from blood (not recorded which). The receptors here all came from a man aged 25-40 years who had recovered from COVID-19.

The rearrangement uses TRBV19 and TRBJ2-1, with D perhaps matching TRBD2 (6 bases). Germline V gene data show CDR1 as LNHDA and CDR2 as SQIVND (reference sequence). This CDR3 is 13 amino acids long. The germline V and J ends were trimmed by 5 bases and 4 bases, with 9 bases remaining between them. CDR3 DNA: TGTGCCAGTAGTTCGGACTATTACAATGAGCAGTTCTTC. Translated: CASSSDYYNEQFF.

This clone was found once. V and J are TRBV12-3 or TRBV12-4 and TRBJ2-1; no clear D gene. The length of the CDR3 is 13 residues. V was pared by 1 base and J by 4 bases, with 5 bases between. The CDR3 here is CASSLDYYNEQFF. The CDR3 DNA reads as TGTGCCAGCAGTTTAGACTATTACAATGAGCAGTTCTTC.

The CDR3 region is CASSVSGIYEQYF. The DNA for the CDR3 is TGTGCCAGCAGCGTCTCGGGGATCTACGAGCAGTACTTC. V usage is TRBV7-9 and J usage is TRBJ2-7, with D tentatively TRBD2 (5 bases). The germline V and J ends were trimmed by 5 bases and 3 bases, with 11 bases remaining between them. The length of the CDR3 is 13 residues. Germline CDR1 is SEHNR and CDR2 is FQNEAQ (reference sequence). Complete variable domain (other parts from reference TRBV7-9 and TRBJ2-7): DTGVSQNPRHKITKRGQNVTFRCDPISEHNRLYWYRQTLGQGPEFLTYFQNEAQLEKSRLLSDRFSAERPKGSFSTLEIQRTEQGDSAMYLCASSVSGIYEQYFGPGTRLTVT.

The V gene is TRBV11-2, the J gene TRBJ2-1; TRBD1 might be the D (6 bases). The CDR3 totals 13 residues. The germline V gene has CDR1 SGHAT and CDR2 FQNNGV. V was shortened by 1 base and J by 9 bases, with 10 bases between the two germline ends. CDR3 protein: CASSLGGTTEQFF. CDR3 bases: TGTGCCAGCAGCTTAGGAGGGACAACTGAGCAGTTCTTC. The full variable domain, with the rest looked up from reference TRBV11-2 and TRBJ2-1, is EAGVAQSPRYKIIEKRQSVAFWCNPISGHATLYWYQQILGQGPKLLIQFQNNGVVDDSQLPKDRFSAERLKGVDSTLKIQPAKLEDSAVYLCASSLGGTTEQFFGPGTRLTVL.

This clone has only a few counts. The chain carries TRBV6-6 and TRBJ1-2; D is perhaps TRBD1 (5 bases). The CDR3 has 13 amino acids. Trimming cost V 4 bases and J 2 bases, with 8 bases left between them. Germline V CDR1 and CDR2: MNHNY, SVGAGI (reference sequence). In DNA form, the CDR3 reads TGTGCCAGCAGTTCCCCAGGGAACTATGGCTACACCTTC. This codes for CASSSPGNYGYTF.

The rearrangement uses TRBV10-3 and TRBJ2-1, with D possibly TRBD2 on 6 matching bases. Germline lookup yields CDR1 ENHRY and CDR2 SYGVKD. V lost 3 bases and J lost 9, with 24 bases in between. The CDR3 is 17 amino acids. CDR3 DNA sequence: TGTGCCATCAGTGACGGCCCAGGGCGGGAACTGGCGGGTGAGCAGTTCTTC. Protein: CAISDGPGRELAGEQFF.

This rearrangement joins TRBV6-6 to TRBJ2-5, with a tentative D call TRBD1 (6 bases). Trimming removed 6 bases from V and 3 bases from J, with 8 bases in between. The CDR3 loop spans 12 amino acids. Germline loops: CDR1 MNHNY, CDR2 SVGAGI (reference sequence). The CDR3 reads CASRRQEETQYF. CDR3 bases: TGTGCCAGCAGGCGACAGGAAGAGACCCAGTACTTC.

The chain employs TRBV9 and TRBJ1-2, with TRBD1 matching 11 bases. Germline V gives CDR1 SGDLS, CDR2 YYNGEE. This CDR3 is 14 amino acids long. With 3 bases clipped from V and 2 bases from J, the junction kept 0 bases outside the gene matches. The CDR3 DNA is TGTGCCAGCAGCGGGACAGGGGGCAACTATGGCTACACCTTC. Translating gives CASSGTGGNYGYTF.

CDR3 DNA: TGTGCCAGCAGTTTAGTATCGGGAGACCTCTCCTACGAGCAGTACTTC. Translating gives CASSLVSGDLSYEQYF. The chain combines TRBV27 with TRBJ2-7, with D possibly matching TRBD2 (6 bases). This CDR3 has 16 amino acids. Germline CDR1 and CDR2: MNHEY and SMNVEV (reference sequence). Trimming removed 2 bases at V and 0 bases at J, with 14 bases between.

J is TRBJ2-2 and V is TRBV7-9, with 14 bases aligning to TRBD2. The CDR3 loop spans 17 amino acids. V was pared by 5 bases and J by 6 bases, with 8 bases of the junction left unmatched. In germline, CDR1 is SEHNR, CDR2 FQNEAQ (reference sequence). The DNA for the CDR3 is TGTGCCAGCAGCCCGACTAGCGGGAGGGCCAGATCCGGGGAGCTGTTTTTT. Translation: CASSPTSGRARSGELFF.

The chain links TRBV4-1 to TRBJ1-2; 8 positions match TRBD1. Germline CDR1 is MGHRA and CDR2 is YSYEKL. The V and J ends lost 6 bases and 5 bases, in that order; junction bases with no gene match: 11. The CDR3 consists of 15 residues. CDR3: CASSKQTGADYGYTF. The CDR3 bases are TGCGCCAGCAGTAAACAGACAGGGGCGGATTATGGCTACACCTTC.

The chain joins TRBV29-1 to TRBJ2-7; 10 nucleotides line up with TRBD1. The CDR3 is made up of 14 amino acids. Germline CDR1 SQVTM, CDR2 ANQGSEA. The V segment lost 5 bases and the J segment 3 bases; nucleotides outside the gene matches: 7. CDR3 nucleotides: TGCAGCGTTTTGACAGGGGGCAAAAACTACGAGCAGTACTTC. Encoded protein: CSVLTGGKNYEQYF.

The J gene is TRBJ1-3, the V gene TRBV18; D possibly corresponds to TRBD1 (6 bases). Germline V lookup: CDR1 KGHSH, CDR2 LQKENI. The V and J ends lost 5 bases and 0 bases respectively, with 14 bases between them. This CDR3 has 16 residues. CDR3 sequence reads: CASSAQDSISGNTIYF. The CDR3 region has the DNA TGTGCCAGCTCAGCGCAGGACAGTATCTCTGGAAACACCATATATTTT.

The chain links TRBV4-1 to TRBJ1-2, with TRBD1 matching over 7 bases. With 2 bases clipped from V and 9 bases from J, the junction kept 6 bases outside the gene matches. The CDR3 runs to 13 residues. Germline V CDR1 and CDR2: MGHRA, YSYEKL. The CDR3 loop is CASSQLPGQSYTF. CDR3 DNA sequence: TGCGCCAGCAGCCAACTCCCGGGACAGAGCTACACCTTC.

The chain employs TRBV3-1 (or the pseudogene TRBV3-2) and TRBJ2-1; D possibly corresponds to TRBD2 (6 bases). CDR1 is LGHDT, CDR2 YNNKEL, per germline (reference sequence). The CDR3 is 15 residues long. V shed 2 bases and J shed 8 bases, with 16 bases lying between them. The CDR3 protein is CASSQIGLPRDEQFF. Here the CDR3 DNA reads TGTGCCAGCAGCCAAATCGGACTACCCCGGGATGAGCAGTTCTTC.